This TCR beta chain was documented in a study of spatial heterogeneity in lung cancer. This CDR3 has 18 amino acids. Trimming took 1 base from V and 0 from J; bases not matched to a gene: 5. Germline CDR1 reads SEHNR; CDR2 reads FQNEAQ (reference sequence). This clonotype was detected many times. As an off-target read in a library built for alpha chains, this beta chain has a frequency of little significance. From the 5' RACE reads, TCRdb called clonotypes with MiXCR, one entry per CDR3 protein. This table holds around 15,000 distinct CDR3 sequences, roughly 3.9% found once. Time point in this sample: sample taken at primary tumor resection.

The source was normal lung tissue next to the tumor, collected at surgery. The V call is TRBV7-9, the J call TRBJ2-4; 11 bases align to TRBD2. This receptor was taken from a male donor with early-stage non-small cell lung cancer. The DNA for the CDR3 is TGTGCCAGCAGCTTAGGACTAGCGGGAAACCTAGCCAAAAACATTCAGTACTTC. Encoded protein: CASSLGLAGNLAKNIQYF.